The 6 T cell receptor beta chains in this list originate from one sample, sequenced in a study of blood T cell repertoires in COVID-19. The method was immunoSEQ multiplex PCR; TCRdb's version includes in-frame clones alone and lacks a portion of them. The sample shows 650,000 to 800,000 clones, 75% to 90% of them seen only once. Sequences were obtained from peripheral blood. These receptors all come from a woman aged 18-30 years with acute or convalescent COVID-19.

DNA of the CDR3: TGTGCCAGCTCACCAACGGCAGGGAACACCGGGGAGCTGTTTTTT. Its translation is CASSPTAGNTGELFF. The chain carries TRBV18 and TRBJ2-2, with no clear D. Germline V gene sequence: CDR1 KGHSH, CDR2 LQKENI. The CDR3 is 15 residues long. Trimming took off 2 bases at V and 1 base at J, with 8 bases between the two ends.

The chain combines TRBV27 with TRBJ1-2, with D unresolved. This CDR3 is 13 amino acids long. V was pared by 4 bases and J by 3 bases, with 9 bases between. Germline CDR1 is MNHEY and CDR2 is SMNVEV (reference sequence). The CDR3 DNA reads as TGTGCCAGCAGTTCCCGAGAGTACTATGGCTACACCTTC. This gives the protein CASSSREYYGYTF.

V gene TRBV19 combines with J gene TRBJ1-3; 7 positions agree with TRBD1. Germline CDR1 is LNHDA and CDR2 is SQIVND (reference sequence). This CDR3 contains 19 residues. The V and J ends lost 3 bases and 0 bases, in that order; junction bases with no gene match: 14. The CDR3 DNA reads as TGTGCCAGTAGTATTACGGGACAGCGCTTAACGAACTCTGGAAACACCATATATTTT. Protein sequence: CASSITGQRLTNSGNTIYF.

This chain joins TRBV4-1 and TRBJ1-2, with 8 bases lining up with TRBD1. The CDR3 loop spans 15 amino acids. V was clipped by 3 bases and J by 4 bases; unmatched bases: 7. Germline V gene data show CDR1 as MGHRA and CDR2 as YSYEKL. CDR3 amino acids: CASSQDWQGAYGYTF. CDR3 in DNA: TGCGCCAGCAGCCAGGATTGGCAGGGGGCCTATGGCTACACCTTC.

This clone was detected only a few times. The V call is TRBV10-2, the J call TRBJ1-2, with D perhaps matching TRBD1 (6 bases). The germline V gene has CDR1 WSHSY and CDR2 SAAADI. The CDR3 extends over 15 amino acids. Trimming removed 6 bases at V and 1 base at J, with 15 bases between. CDR3 region: CASRRTEKLNYGYTF. CDR3 nucleotides: TGCGCCAGCAGGAGGACAGAAAAACTTAACTATGGCTACACCTTC.

This clone appeared once. The V call is TRBV6-5, the J call TRBJ1-2, with D unclear. Trimming left V 8 bases short and J 3 bases short, with 4 bases between. Germline CDR1 and CDR2: MNHEY and SVGAGI. CDR3 length: 10 amino acids. CDR3 residues: CASSYYGYTF. The CDR3 nucleotides read TGTGCCAGCTCGTACTATGGCTACACCTTC.